This entry concerns a single TCR beta chain. The repertoire was sequenced with immunoSEQ multiplex PCR; TCRdb's copy has only in-frame clones and lacks some. The sample has some 49,000 clones, 85% seen once. The source of the sample is a study of OX40 agonist ivuxolimab in advanced cancers. Overall study: At just under 85% male, the cohort had a mean age of approximately 64 years, ranging from roughly 20 to 90.

CDR1 ENHRY and CDR2 SYGVKD come from the germline V gene. The CDR3 length is 15 residues. The ends lost 2 bases at V and 4 bases at J; junction bases unmatched: 7. This sequence joins TRBV10-3 and TRBJ1-2; 7 bases match TRBD1. The specimen was CD4+ or CD8+ T cells sorted from blood, collected in a trial of the OX40 agonist ivuxolimab. The clonotype originates from an adult with an advanced solid tumor such as melanoma, head and neck, liver or kidney cancer. The CDR3 region is CAISEPGQMPYGYTF. The CDR3 DNA follows: TGTGCCATCAGTGAGCCGGGACAGATGCCCTATGGCTACACCTTC.